Below, 29 T cell receptor beta chains from the same sample are listed, as sequenced in a study of tissue T cells after allogeneic stem cell transplantation. Assay used: immunoSEQ multiplex PCR; TCRdb lists only in-frame clones, some missing. The sample carries about 9,000 clones, roughly 34% recorded once. Time point of the sample: mouse harvest day 14 after allogeneic transplant. Each mouse received 10^7 T-cell-depleted marrow cells plus 10^6 splenic CD5+ T cells by tail vein. Sample: skin. The receptors derive from a female BALB/c mouse given C57BL/6 T cells with graft-versus-host disease after an allogeneic hematopoietic cell transplant.

This clone has a single count. Gene names are the mouse ones. The sequence runs out 1 residue before the end of the CDR3; the remainder is reconstructed from the germline J gene. The V and J genes are TRBV3 and TRBJ2-7; the D is unclear. CDR3 length equals 13 residues. Germline V lookup: CDR1 SNHLY, CDR2 FYNGKV (reference sequence). V was trimmed by 0 bases and J by 4 bases, leaving 7 bases between them. Partial CDR3 DNA: TGTGCCAGCAGCTTAGCGCAAAATTATGAACAGTAC. Protein product: CASSLAQNYEQY. The whole CDR3 protein reads CASSLAQNYEQYF.

This clone is categorized as medium-sized. The gene names given are mouse names. The CDR3 is cut off 1 residue early in the read; its end comes from the germline J gene. The chain has TRBV26 and TRBJ1-2; D is undetermined. Trimming cost V 4 bases and J 4 bases, with 7 bases left between them. The CDR3 spans 12 residues. From germline, CDR1 is KGHPV and CDR2 FQNQEV (reference sequence). CDR3: CASSPRGSDYTF. The part of the CDR3 DNA that was read is TGTGCCAGCAGTCCGCGGGGCTCCGACTACACC. The complete variable domain, with remaining parts taken from reference TRBV26 and TRBJ1-2, reads NSKVIQTPRYLVKGQGQKAKMRCIPEKGHPVVFWYQQNKNNEFKFLINFQNQEVLQQIDMTEKRFSAECPSNSPCSLEIQSSEAGDSALYLCASSPRGSDYTFGSGTRLLVI.

This clone was detected a few times. Gene names and germline match the mouse. The CDR3 goes on 1 residue after the read ends, and that part is filled in from the germline J gene. The chain employs TRBV26 and TRBJ1-3; a possible D gene is TRBD1 (6 bases). The CDR3 has 14 residues. V dropped 4 bases and J dropped 0 bases, with 7 bases sitting between them. Germline loops: CDR1 KGHPV, CDR2 FQNQEV (reference sequence). The CDR3 DNA, read in part, is TGTGCCAGCAGTCCGGGACATTCTGGAAATACGCTCTAT. Residues: CASSPGHSGNTLY. The CDR3 reads in full as CASSPGHSGNTLYF. The full variable domain, with the rest looked up from reference TRBV26 and TRBJ1-3, is NSKVIQTPRYLVKGQGQKAKMRCIPEKGHPVVFWYQQNKNNEFKFLINFQNQEVLQQIDMTEKRFSAECPSNSPCSLEIQSSEAGDSALYLCASSPGHSGNTLYFGEGSRLIVV.

Sample share makes this clone medium-sized. Gene names are the mouse ones. CDR3 DNA, as far as it was read: TGCTCCAGCAGTCAAAAACTGGGGGGCCCCTCCTATGAACAGTAC. It translates to CSSSQKLGGPSYEQY. The whole CDR3 protein is CSSSQKLGGPSYEQYF. The rearrangement uses TRBV23 and TRBJ2-7; the table's D call, TRBD2, was not checked against the DNA. The CDR3 extends 1 residue past the end of the read, so its final part is completed from the germline J gene. The CDR3 is made up of 16 amino acids. Germline V lookup: CDR1 KGHTA, CDR2 FQNQQP.

A remark on this clone: Genes here carry mouse names. The CDR3 here is CASRGQNQDTQYF. The CDR3 DNA, read in part, is TGTGCTAGCAGGGGACAGAACCAAGACACCCAGTAC. The V gene is TRBV29, the J gene TRBJ2-5, with 7 bases matching TRBD1. The read terminates 1 residue ahead of where the CDR3 ends, so the germline J gene completes it. The CDR3 is 13 amino acids. V was pared by 6 bases and J by 0 bases, with 0 bases of the junction left unmatched. Per germline, CDR1 MSHET and CDR2 SYDVDS.

A word on this clone: The gene names here belong to mouse. The CDR3 extends 1 residue past the end of the read, so its final part is completed from the germline J gene. The chain uses TRBV29 and TRBJ1-4; TRBD1 is a possible D gene (6 bases). Germline V gene data show CDR1 as MSHET and CDR2 as SYDVDS. V lost 6 bases and J 0 bases, leaving 11 bases between the germline ends. The CDR3 is 15 residues long. The CDR3 region is CASSLTGLSNERLFF. CDR3 DNA, as far as it was read: TGTGCTAGCAGCCTGACAGGCCTTTCCAACGAAAGATTATTT.

Concerning this clone itself: Genes and germline come from the mouse. Coverage ceases 1 residue before the CDR3 finishes, and the germline J gene fills in the end. The rearrangement joins TRBV12-2 to TRBJ2-5, with 8 bases that match TRBD2. The CDR3 consists of 13 residues. V dropped 2 bases and J dropped 3; count of bases not matched to a gene: 0. CDR1 is SGHLS, CDR2 HYDKME, per germline. The CDR3 here is CASSRDWQDTQYF. The sequenced CDR3 bases are TGTGCCAGCTCTCGGGACTGGCAAGACACCCAGTAC.

This clone was counted a few times. Gene names are mouse gene names. The missing CDR3 end, 1 residue past where the read stops, is filled in from the germline J gene. The rearrangement joins TRBV26 to TRBJ2-4, with a weak D call TRBD2 (7 bases). CDR1 and CDR2 (germline): KGHPV, FQNQEV (reference sequence). The CDR3 spans 15 residues. The germline V and J ends were trimmed by 2 bases and 0 bases, with 9 bases remaining between them. The CDR3 reads CASSLGGPSQNTLYF. The DNA read from the CDR3 is TGTGCCAGCAGTCTGGGGGGGCCTAGTCAAAACACCTTGTAC.

This clone was recorded a few times. Gene names denote mouse genes. The CDR3 is cut off 1 residue early in the read; its end comes from the germline J gene. J is TRBJ1-4 and V is TRBV3; D not resolved. The CDR3 is made up of 14 amino acids. Germline CDR1 reads SNHLY; CDR2 reads FYNGKV (reference sequence). V lost 5 bases to trimming and J lost 1 base, with 8 bases between them. CDR3 DNA (partial): TGTGCCAGCAGCACGACACATTCCAACGAAAGATTATTT. The encoded protein is CASSTTHSNERLF. The whole CDR3 region reads CASSTTHSNERLFF.

This clone was seen only a few times. Mouse gene names and germline throughout. The read terminates 1 residue ahead of where the CDR3 ends, so the germline J gene completes it. V usage is TRBV16 and J usage is TRBJ2-1; D perhaps matches TRBD1 (6 bases). Germline lookup yields CDR1 SGHSA and CDR2 FRNQAP. This CDR3 spans 16 amino acids. The V gene lost 0 bases and the J gene lost 6 bases, with 15 bases spanning the gap. The CDR3 here is CASSLDGRGASAEQFF. The sequenced CDR3 bases are TGTGCAAGCAGCTTAGATGGCAGGGGCGCGAGTGCTGAGCAGTTC.

This clone rates as medium-sized (0.01 to 0.1%). Gene names refer to mouse genes. The read falls 1 residue short of the CDR3 end, and the missing part is taken from the germline J gene. The chain couples TRBV12-1 to TRBJ2-7; 10 nucleotides match TRBD2. This CDR3 has 15 amino acids. The J segment lost 3 bases and the V segment lost 0 bases, leaving 4 bases of the junction unmatched. Germline V CDR1 and CDR2: SGHSN, HYEKVE. The sequenced CDR3 bases are TGTGCCAGCTCTCTCGACTGGGGGGCCCTCTATGAACAGTAC. It yields the protein CASSLDWGALYEQY. The CDR3 as a whole reads CASSLDWGALYEQYF.

A note on this clone: Gene names and germline match the mouse. The CDR3 goes on 1 residue after the read ends, and that part is filled in from the germline J gene. The genes are TRBV26 and TRBJ1-1, with 9 bases matching TRBD1. The V gene end was trimmed by 7 bases and the J gene end by 4 bases; junction bases not matched to a gene: 4. The CDR3 is 13 residues long. Looked up from germline, CDR1 is KGHPV and CDR2 is FQNQEV (reference sequence). This CDR3 is CASITGGGTEVFF. The part of the CDR3 DNA that was read is TGTGCCAGCATCACAGGGGGCGGCACAGAAGTCTTC. The whole variable domain, remainder taken from reference TRBV26 and TRBJ1-1, is NSKVIQTPRYLVKGQGQKAKMRCIPEKGHPVVFWYQQNKNNEFKFLINFQNQEVLQQIDMTEKRFSAECPSNSPCSLEIQSSEAGDSALYLCASITGGGTEVFFGKGTRLTVV.

This clone was counted between two and nine times. Mouse gene names and germline throughout. The read comes to an end 1 residue before the CDR3 does, leaving the germline J gene to fill in the end. The V call is TRBV26, the J call TRBJ2-7, with TRBD1 matching over 10 bases. The ends lost 5 bases at V and 7 bases at J; junction bases unmatched: 8. Looked up from germline, CDR1 is KGHPV and CDR2 is FQNQEV (reference sequence). The CDR3 runs 14 residues. CDR3 region: CASSFRDRGGEQYF. The covered CDR3 bases are TGTGCCAGCAGTTTCCGGGACAGGGGTGGGGAACAGTAC.

This clone was seen a few times. Gene labels here are mouse ones. The missing CDR3 end, 1 residue past where the read stops, is filled in from the germline J gene. The chain recombines TRBV3 with TRBJ2-5, with TRBD2 identical over 8 bases. There are 13 residues in the CDR3. Germline V gives CDR1 SNHLY, CDR2 FYNGKV (reference sequence). V shed 3 bases, J shed 5 bases, and the junction held 1 base outside the gene matches. The CDR3 sequence is CASSLGGPDTQYF. CDR3 DNA, as far as it was read: TGTGCCAGCAGCTTGGGGGGGCCAGACACCCAGTAC.

Points on this clone: Germline and genes: mouse. From the germline J gene comes the end of the CDR3, since the read stops 1 residue before it. The J gene is TRBJ2-1, the V gene TRBV13-1; tentatively, D is TRBD1 or TRBD2 (5 bases each). Trimming pared 0 bases from V and 5 bases from J, leaving 12 bases between. The CDR3 has 15 residues. The V gene's germline CDR1 is NSHNY and CDR2 SYGAGN. The CDR3 is CASSDARGKDAEQFF. CDR3 DNA (partial): TGTGCCAGCAGTGATGCACGGGGGAAGGATGCTGAGCAGTTC.

In regard to this clone: The germline and genes are mouse ones. With the read ending 1 residue before the CDR3 end, the germline J gene is used to fill in that end. V is TRBV26 and J is TRBJ1-4; 10 bases fit TRBD1. Germline V lookup: CDR1 KGHPV, CDR2 FQNQEV (reference sequence). This CDR3 has 16 residues. The V and J ends lost 4 bases and 0 bases, in that order; junction bases with no gene match: 2. CDR3 bases read: TGTGCCAGCAGTCCGGGACAGGGGATTTCCAACGAAAGATTATTT. It encodes CASSPGQGISNERLF. The whole CDR3 protein reads CASSPGQGISNERLFF. Together with reference TRBV26 and TRBJ1-4, the CDR3 gives the full variable domain: NSKVIQTPRYLVKGQGQKAKMRCIPEKGHPVVFWYQQNKNNEFKFLINFQNQEVLQQIDMTEKRFSAECPSNSPCSLEIQSSEAGDSALYLCASSPGQGISNERLFFGHGTKLSVL.

A word on this clone: Gene names are mouse gene names. The CDR3 goes on 1 residue after the read ends, and that part is filled in from the germline J gene. V is TRBV3 and J is TRBJ1-2; TRBD1 might be the D (5 bases). This CDR3 has 13 residues. Trimming cost V 3 bases and J 5 bases, with 10 bases left between them. Per germline, CDR1 SNHLY and CDR2 FYNGKV (reference sequence). This CDR3 is CASSFQGGSDYTF. Partial CDR3 DNA: TGTGCCAGCAGCTTTCAGGGTGGGTCCGACTACACC. The full variable domain, in which reference TRBV3 and TRBJ1-2 provide the parts outside the CDR3, is GPKVLQIPSHQIIDMGQMVTLNCDPVSNHLYFYWYKQILGQQMEFLVNFYNGKVMEKSKLFKDQFSVERPDGSYFTLKIQPTALEDSAVYFCASSFQGGSDYTFGSGTRLLVI.

As concerns this clone: Mouse germline and gene names are used. The CDR3 end falls 1 residue outside the read, so it is completed with the germline J gene. The gene calls are TRBV26 and TRBJ1-4, with 9 bases aligning to TRBD1. V dropped 2 bases and J dropped 7; count of bases not matched to a gene: 2. CDR1 is KGHPV and CDR2 is FQNQEV in the germline V gene (reference sequence). The CDR3 has 14 residues. Incomplete CDR3 DNA: TGTGCCAGCAGTCTGGGACAGGGGAGCGAAAGATTATTT. It codes for CASSLGQGSERLF. The complete CDR3 protein is CASSLGQGSERLFF.

This clone has just a few counts. The gene symbols are mouse symbols. The read ends 1 residue early relative to the CDR3; the germline J gene fills the gap. The genes are TRBV26 and TRBJ2-3; possible D gene TRBD2, 6 bases. The CDR3 spans 14 residues. Germline CDR1 reads KGHPV; CDR2 reads FQNQEV (reference sequence). The V and J ends lost 3 bases and 0 bases respectively, with 7 bases between them. The chain's CDR3 is CASSLWGSAETLYF. The CDR3 DNA, read in part, is TGTGCCAGCAGTCTCTGGGGTAGTGCAGAAACGCTGTAT.

This clone was found a few times. These gene names are mouse names. The missing CDR3 end, 1 residue past where the read stops, is filled in from the germline J gene. The chain has TRBV23 and TRBJ1-1; the table's D call, TRBD1, has no DNA check behind it. CDR3 length: 13 residues. Germline V gene data show CDR1 as KGHTA and CDR2 as FQNQQP. The sequenced part of the CDR3 DNA is TGCTCCAGCAGCCACAGGGGTAACACAGAAGTCTTC. This codes for CSSSHRGNTEVF. The full CDR3 protein is CSSSHRGNTEVFF.

Comments on this clone: The gene symbols are mouse symbols. The sequenced fragment ends 1 residue before the CDR3 boundary, so the rest is inferred from the germline J gene. The J gene is TRBJ2-7, the V gene TRBV26; no firm D call. Trimming removed 2 bases from V and 4 bases from J, with 6 bases in between. Germline V lookup: CDR1 KGHPV, CDR2 FQNQEV (reference sequence). This CDR3 spans 12 amino acids. The sequenced CDR3 bases are TGTGCCAGCAGTCTGGGGAGTTATGAACAGTAC. Translation: CASSLGSYEQY. The whole CDR3 protein reads CASSLGSYEQYF.

Note on this clone: The gene symbols are mouse symbols. The sequenced CDR3 bases are TGTGCCAGCAGTGACAAACACTATGCTGAGCAGTTC. Protein sequence: CASSDKHYAEQF. The CDR3 reads in full as CASSDKHYAEQFF. The chain links TRBV26 to TRBJ2-1, with no clear D. The read gets to within 1 residue of the CDR3 end, and the germline J gene fills in the rest. CDR3 length: 13 residues. Germline CDR1 is KGHPV and CDR2 is FQNQEV (reference sequence). The V and J ends lost 5 bases and 2 bases respectively, with 7 bases between them.

This clone was observed a few times. The gene names here belong to mouse. Coverage ceases 1 residue before the CDR3 finishes, and the germline J gene fills in the end. The chain is built from TRBV5 and TRBJ2-7; 9 bases align to TRBD2. Trimming cost V 4 bases and J 7 bases; bases outside gene matches: 8. The CDR3 has 14 residues. CDR1 is LGHNA, CDR2 YNLKQL, per germline (reference sequence). CDR3 DNA (partial): TGTGCCAGCAGCCCGGGACTGGGTACCTTGGAACAGTAC. Encoded protein: CASSPGLGTLEQY. From start to end, the CDR3 is CASSPGLGTLEQYF.

By share of the sample, this clone is medium-sized. The genes and germline here are from mouse. The CDR3 extends 1 residue past the end of the read, so its final part is completed from the germline J gene. The rearrangement links TRBV5 to TRBJ2-1; 12 bases are shared with TRBD2. V was pared by 4 bases and J by 1 base, with 5 bases of the junction left unmatched. CDR1 is LGHNA, CDR2 YNLKQL, per germline (reference sequence). The CDR3 is 17 amino acids. CDR3 DNA, as far as it was read: TGTGCCAGCAGCCCCCGGGACTGGGGGGCAAACTATGCTGAGCAGTTC. It is translated as CASSPRDWGANYAEQF. The entire CDR3 reads CASSPRDWGANYAEQFF.

With respect to this clone: Mouse gene names and germline throughout. The DNA ends 1 residue before the CDR3 does, and the rest of the CDR3 is filled in from the germline J gene. The chain couples TRBV2 to TRBJ2-4; TRBD2 agrees at 7 bases. With 4 bases clipped from V and 0 bases from J, the junction kept 4 bases outside the gene matches. The germline V gene encodes CDR1 LGHNA and CDR2 YSYQKL. CDR3 size: 15 residues. The CDR3 DNA, read in part, is TGTGCCAGCAGCCCACGACTGGGAAGTCAAAACACCTTGTAC. Translating gives CASSPRLGSQNTLY. The full-length CDR3 reads as CASSPRLGSQNTLYF. The whole variable domain, remainder taken from reference TRBV2 and TRBJ2-4, is DPKIIQKPKYLVAVTGSEKILICEQYLGHNAMYWYRQSAKKPLEFMFSYSYQKLMDNQTASSRFQPQSSKKNHLDLQITALKPDDSATYFCASSPRLGSQNTLYFGAGTRLSVL.

This clone showed up just a few times. Mouse germline and gene names are used. The sequence runs out 1 residue before the end of the CDR3; the remainder is reconstructed from the germline J gene. This chain uses TRBV23 with TRBJ1-2; the table's D call, TRBD1, was not checked against the DNA. There are 15 residues in the CDR3. CDR1 is KGHTA and CDR2 is FQNQQP in the germline V gene. The CDR3 spells CSSSQSVRGDSDYTF. The DNA read from the CDR3 is TGCTCCAGCAGTCAATCGGTCAGGGGAGACTCCGACTACACC.

This clone was seen only a few times. Gene names and germline refer to mouse. The CDR3 end lies 1 residue beyond the end of the read and is filled in from the germline J gene. The gene calls are TRBV26 and TRBJ2-2; D not certain. Germline loops: CDR1 KGHPV, CDR2 FQNQEV (reference sequence). V was cut by 3 bases and J by 1 base, with 6 bases left in between. The CDR3 length is 14 residues. The sequenced part of the CDR3 DNA is TGTGCCAGCAGTCTAGGCAGAAACACCGGGCAGCTCTAC. Translation: CASSLGRNTGQLY. The full CDR3 protein is CASSLGRNTGQLYF.

On this clone: Gene names and germline match the mouse. The read ends 1 residue early relative to the CDR3; the germline J gene fills the gap. This sequence joins TRBV23 and TRBJ1-2; TRBD1, the table's D call, lacks a check against the DNA. This CDR3 region has 13 residues. Germline V gene lookup returns CDR1 KGHTA and CDR2 FQNQQP. CDR3 sequence: CSSSQQANSDYTF. CDR3 DNA, as far as it was read: TGCTCCAGCAGTCAACAGGCAAACTCCGACTACACC.

Regarding this clone: Gene names are mouse gene names. The read terminates 1 residue ahead of where the CDR3 ends, so the germline J gene completes it. This sequence joins TRBV3 and TRBJ2-5; TRBD2 matches at 8 bases. J lost 4 bases, V lost 4 bases, and 1 base had no gene match. This CDR3 comprises 13 residues. Germline V CDR1 and CDR2: SNHLY, FYNGKV (reference sequence). Incomplete CDR3 DNA: TGTGCCAGCAGCTCTGGGGGGAAAGACACCCAGTAC. This codes for CASSSGGKDTQY. The complete CDR3 sequence is CASSSGGKDTQYF.